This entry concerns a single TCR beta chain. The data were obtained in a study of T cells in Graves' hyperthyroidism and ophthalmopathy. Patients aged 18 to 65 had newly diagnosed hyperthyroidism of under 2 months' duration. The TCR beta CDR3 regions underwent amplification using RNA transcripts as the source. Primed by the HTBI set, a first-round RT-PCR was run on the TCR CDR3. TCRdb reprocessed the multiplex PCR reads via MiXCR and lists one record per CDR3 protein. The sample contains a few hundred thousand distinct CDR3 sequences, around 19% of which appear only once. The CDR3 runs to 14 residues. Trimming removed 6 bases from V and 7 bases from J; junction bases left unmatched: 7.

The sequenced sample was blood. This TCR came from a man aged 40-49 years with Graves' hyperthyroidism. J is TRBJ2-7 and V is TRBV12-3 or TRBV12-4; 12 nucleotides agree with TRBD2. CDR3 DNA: TGTGCCAGCAGCCCCGGACTAGCGGGATCTGAGCAGTACTTC. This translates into CASSPGLAGSEQYF.